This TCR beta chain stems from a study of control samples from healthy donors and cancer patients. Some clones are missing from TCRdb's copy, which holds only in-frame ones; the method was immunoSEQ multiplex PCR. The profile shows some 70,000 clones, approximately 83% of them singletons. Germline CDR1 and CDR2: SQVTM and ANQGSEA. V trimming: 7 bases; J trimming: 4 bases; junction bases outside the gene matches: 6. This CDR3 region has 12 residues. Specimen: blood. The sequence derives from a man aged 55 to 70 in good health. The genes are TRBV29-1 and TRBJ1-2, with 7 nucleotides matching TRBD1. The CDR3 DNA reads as TGCAGCGCCCGGGACAGAGGCTATGGCTACACCTTC. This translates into CSARDRGYGYTF.